Listed here are 27 T cell receptor beta chains from one sample, sequenced in a study of cytomegalovirus exposure and HLA in healthy donors. PCR amplification relied on 60 Vbeta primers (plus 13 Jbeta primers). Only in-frame clones appear in the TCRdb table, and some are missing; sequencing was by immunoSEQ multiplex PCR. The data hold 65,000 to 90,000 clones, with 65% to 80% observed a single time. Sequenced input: PBMCs. The receptors come from a man in his forties in good health and CMV-seronegative.

This clone turned up a few times. The chain couples TRBV6-1 to TRBJ1-2; no reliable D call. The CDR3 covers 12 residues. CDR1 MNHNS and CDR2 SASEGT come from the germline V gene. V was cut by 4 bases and J by 8 bases, with 11 bases left in between. CDR3 residues: CASSGNSRGYTF. The CDR3 coding sequence is TGTGCCAGCAGTGGTAATAGCCGGGGCTACACCTTC.

This clone has more than one count but fewer than ten. The chain is built from TRBV28 and TRBJ1-1, with a weak D call TRBD1 (6 bases). V lost 2 bases and J lost 5, with 12 bases in between. Germline CDR1 and CDR2: MDHEN and SYDVKM. The CDR3 runs 14 residues. Here the CDR3 DNA reads TGTGCCAGCAGTTTACTCAGGGGAAGTACTGAAGCTTTCTTT. Its translation is CASSLLRGSTEAFF.

The V gene is TRBV7-3, the J gene TRBJ2-2; possible D gene TRBD1, 5 bases. Germline CDR1 SGHTA, CDR2 FQGTGA. The CDR3 loop spans 14 amino acids. Trimming pared 2 bases from V and 4 bases from J, leaving 8 bases between. CDR3 protein: CASSLSRVTGELFF. The CDR3 DNA follows: TGTGCCAGCAGCTTATCCAGGGTCACCGGGGAGCTGTTTTTT.

This clone was seen only once. The chain has TRBV5-5 and TRBJ2-7, with 7 nucleotides matching TRBD1. V was clipped by 4 bases and J by 0 bases; unmatched bases: 10. Germline V gives CDR1 SGHKS, CDR2 YYEKEE (reference sequence). This CDR3 is built from 16 residues. CDR3 coding DNA: TGTGCCAGCAGCCGACCCGGGACAGCAAACTCCTACGAGCAGTACTTC. Its translation: CASSRPGTANSYEQYF.

This clone was seen a few times. CDR3 protein: CASSLALEGLGETQYF. CDR3 sequence (DNA): TGCGCCAGCAGCTTGGCCCTAGAAGGTTTGGGAGAGACCCAGTACTTC. V and J are TRBV5-1 and TRBJ2-5, with unresolved D. Germline CDR1 and CDR2: SGHRS and YFSETQ. This CDR3 has 16 amino acids. The V and J ends lost 0 bases and 4 bases respectively, with 16 bases between them.

This chain uses TRBV7-2 with TRBJ2-2; 9 nucleotides agree with TRBD2. The CDR3 runs 17 residues. The V gene end was trimmed by 7 bases and the J gene end by 4 bases; junction bases not matched to a gene: 13. The germline V gene encodes CDR1 SGHTA and CDR2 FQGNSA. The CDR3 nucleotides read TGTGCCAGCACCCGAGGGGCGGGGGGGCTGTTCACCGGGGAGCTGTTTTTT. Translated, it gives CASTRGAGGLFTGELFF. The complete variable domain, with remaining parts taken from reference TRBV7-2 and TRBJ2-2, reads GAGVSQSPSNKVTEKGKDVELRCDPISGHTALYWYRQSLGQGLEFLIYFQGNSAPDKSGLPSDRFSAERTGGSVSTLTIQRTQQEDSAVYLCASTRGAGGLFTGELFFGEGSRLTVL.

The chain carries TRBV5-8 and TRBJ2-5; TRBD1 is a possible D gene (7 bases). Judging by the DNA end, TRBJ2-7 fits better; the J call may be wrong. Germline-derived CDR1 and CDR2 are SGHTS and YDEGEE. This CDR3 has 15 residues. CDR3: CASSPGAGGSYEQYF. CDR3 in DNA: TGTGCCAGCAGCCCGGGGGCAGGGGGATCCTACGAGCAGTACTTC.

The table lists this clone with a few counts. The rearrangement uses TRBV6-5 and TRBJ2-4, with D maybe TRBD1 (5 bases). In germline, CDR1 is MNHEY, CDR2 SVGAGI. This CDR3 region has 13 residues. The V gene lost 5 bases and the J gene lost 8 bases, with 13 bases spanning the gap. CDR3 amino acids: CASSDTGAYIQYF. For the CDR3, the DNA is TGTGCCAGCAGTGATACAGGTGCCTACATTCAGTACTTC.

The chain is built from TRBV7-9 and TRBJ1-1; no clear D gene. CDR1 is SEHNR and CDR2 is FQNEAQ in the germline V gene (reference sequence). The CDR3 sequence is 14 residues long. Trimming took 0 bases from V and 6 from J, leaving 11 bases between them. CDR3 residues: CASSLAPRGPEAFF. The CDR3 DNA reads TGTGCCAGCAGCTTAGCGCCCCGAGGCCCTGAAGCTTTCTTT.

In the case of this clone: Germline and junction disagree at one end, which may indicate a read error. The rearrangement links TRBV6-9 to TRBJ2-7; TRBD2 is a possible D gene (5 bases). Germline-derived CDR1 and CDR2 are MNHGY and SVAAGI. This CDR3 has 8 residues. This CDR3 reads CALRPGCF. The CDR3 coding sequence is TGTGCCTTAAGACCGGGGTGCTTC.

DNA for the CDR3: TGCGCCAGCAGCGGGCCCCTACAGGCGATGAACACTGAAGCTTTCTTT. This sequence encodes CASSGPLQAMNTEAFF. The V and J genes are TRBV5-1 and TRBJ1-1; the D gene is possibly TRBD1 (5 bases). Looked up from germline, CDR1 is SGHRS and CDR2 is YFSETQ. The CDR3 runs 16 residues. Trimming shortened V by 4 bases and J by 0 bases, and 16 bases separated the two germline ends.

J is TRBJ2-7 and V is TRBV15; the match to TRBD2 covers 8 bases. The CDR3 spans 14 residues. Trimming removed 1 base from V and 5 bases from J; junction bases left unmatched: 4. Germline V gene lookup returns CDR1 LNHNV and CDR2 YYDKDF (reference sequence). CDR3 nucleotide sequence: TGTGCCACCAGCAGAGTAACAGCGGGGGACGAGCAGTACTTC. This sequence encodes CATSRVTAGDEQYF. Filled out from reference TRBV15 and TRBJ2-7, the complete variable domain reads DAMVIQNPRYQVTQFGKPVTLSCSQTLNHNVMYWYQQKSSQAPKLLFHYYDKDFNNEADTPDNFQSRRPNTSFCFLDIRSPGLGDTAMYLCATSRVTAGDEQYFGPGTRLTVT.

This chain uses TRBV6-5 with TRBJ1-5; maybe TRBD1 (6 bases). Trimming removed 2 bases at V and 7 bases at J, with 12 bases between. CDR1 and CDR2 from the germline V gene are MNHEY and SVGAGI. CDR3 length: 14 amino acids. The CDR3 nucleotides are TGTGCCAGCAGTTACCAGAACAGGGCACAGCCCCAGCATTTT. This gives the protein CASSYQNRAQPQHF.

The rearrangement links TRBV19 to TRBJ2-3, with TRBD1 identical over 10 bases. This CDR3 comprises 15 residues. Losses at the gene ends were 7 bases for V and 2 bases for J; bases not matched to a gene: 6. Germline V gene lookup returns CDR1 LNHDA and CDR2 SQIVND (reference sequence). The CDR3 coding sequence is TGTGCCAGTACCAGGACAGGGGGTTCCACAGATACGCAGTATTTT. Its protein product is CASTRTGGSTDTQYF.

The J gene is TRBJ1-5, the V gene TRBV27, with 11 bases fitting TRBD1. The length of the CDR3 is 13 residues. From germline, CDR1 is MNHEY and CDR2 SMNVEV (reference sequence). V gave up 8 bases and J gave up 4 bases; unmatched junction bases: 1. CDR3 residues: CASRDRGNQPQHF. The DNA for the CDR3 is TGTGCCAGCCGGGACAGGGGGAATCAGCCCCAGCATTTT.

This clone was observed a handful of times. The sample has other DNA sequences that encode this CDR3 too. The V and J genes are TRBV4-3 and TRBJ1-5; no reliable D call. V lost 0 bases and J 7 bases, leaving 19 bases between the germline ends. The germline CDR1 and CDR2 sequences are LGHNA and YSLEER. The CDR3 is made up of 17 amino acids. CDR3 coding DNA: TGCGCCAGCAGCCAAGATCTGGCTGGGGAAGCGGAGCAGCCCCAGCATTTT. It is translated as CASSQDLAGEAEQPQHF.

Only one count was recorded for this clone. This chain joins TRBV2 and TRBJ2-4, with TRBD1 identical over 7 bases. The germline V gene encodes CDR1 SNHLY and CDR2 FYNNEI. The CDR3 is made up of 15 amino acids. J gave up 4 bases and V 8 bases, and 11 bases lay outside the gene matches. The CDR3 sequence is CASLFDRVGKNIQYF. The CDR3 region has the DNA TGTGCCAGCCTGTTTGACAGGGTAGGAAAAAACATTCAGTACTTC.

This chain links TRBV6-4 with TRBJ1-1; no definite D call. This CDR3 contains 11 residues. CDR1 is MRHNA, CDR2 SNTAGT, per germline. Between the trimmed V and J ends, which lost 6 bases and 4 bases, there was a span of 6 bases. The CDR3 region is CASREGTEAFF. CDR3 coding DNA: TGTGCCAGCAGGGAGGGCACTGAAGCTTTCTTT.

The chain joins TRBV5-4 to TRBJ2-7; 7 nucleotides line up with TRBD2. J lost 0 bases, V lost 0 bases, and 6 bases had no gene match. This CDR3 region has 16 residues. Per the germline V gene, CDR1 is SGHNT and CDR2 is YYREEE (reference sequence). The CDR3 loop reads CASSLAVGGNSYEQYF. The CDR3 coding sequence is TGTGCCAGCAGCTTGGCGGTGGGGGGGAACTCCTACGAGCAGTACTTC.

The chain combines TRBV19 with TRBJ1-1; tentatively, D is TRBD1 (5 bases). The CDR3 loop spans 15 amino acids. The germline V gene has CDR1 LNHDA and CDR2 SQIVND (reference sequence). V gave up 7 bases and J gave up 1 base, with 16 bases separating them. CDR3 loop: CASTLSRAPNTEAFF. CDR3 DNA sequence: TGTGCCAGTACCCTTAGCAGGGCCCCGAACACTGAAGCTTTCTTT.

In its sample, this clone was seen a few times. The chain carries TRBV27 and TRBJ2-7; a weak D match, TRBD1 (6 bases). The CDR3 length is 15 residues. V was pared by 2 bases and J by 3 bases, with 14 bases between. Germline loops: CDR1 MNHEY, CDR2 SMNVEV (reference sequence). The CDR3 region is CASSLVRQVNYEQYF. The CDR3 region has the DNA TGTGCCAGCAGTTTAGTGAGACAGGTTAACTACGAGCAGTACTTC.

J is TRBJ1-6 and V is TRBV14, with 10 bases fitting TRBD1. This CDR3 contains 15 residues. Germline V gene data show CDR1 as SGHDN and CDR2 as FVKESK. J lost 11 bases, V lost 1 base, and 5 bases had no gene match. The CDR3 loop reads CASSQVGQGYPPLHF. The CDR3 DNA sequence: TGTGCCAGCAGCCAAGTGGGACAGGGGTACCCACCCCTCCACTTT.

This clone was seen only a few times. The chain is built from TRBV6-5 and TRBJ2-4, with 9 bases matching TRBD2. The germline CDR1 and CDR2 sequences are MNHEY and SVGAGI. The ends lost 6 bases at V and 3 bases at J; junction bases unmatched: 3. This CDR3 spans 14 amino acids. The DNA for the CDR3 is TGTGCCAGCAGACGCGGGGGGGTCAAAAACATTCAGTACTTC. The encoded protein is CASRRGGVKNIQYF.

This clone was detected only a few times. V gene TRBV7-8 combines with J gene TRBJ1-6, with a weak D call TRBD1 (5 bases). Germline loops: CDR1 SGHVS, CDR2 FQNEAQ. V lost 4 bases to trimming and J lost 4 bases, with 14 bases between them. CDR3 length: 16 residues. For the CDR3, the DNA is TGTGCCAGCAGCTCTGGGGCCGGTGGTTATAATTCACCCCTCCACTTT. Translation gives CASSSGAGGYNSPLHF.

The V and J genes are TRBV7-2 and TRBJ2-7; TRBD1 aligns across 7 bases. The CDR3 is 13 residues long. CDR1 SGHTA and CDR2 FQGNSA come from the germline V gene. V lost 7 bases and J lost 1; bases outside the gene matches: 4. The CDR3 DNA follows: TGTGCCAGCAAGGGGACAGAGTCCTACGAGCAGTACTTC. This sequence encodes CASKGTESYEQYF.

The V gene is TRBV2, the J gene TRBJ2-5; TRBD1 agrees at 11 bases. Germline trimming cut 4 bases from V and 5 bases from J; bases unmatched to any gene: 6. The CDR3 loop spans 15 amino acids. CDR1 and CDR2 from the germline V gene are SNHLY and FYNNEI. The CDR3 region is CASSGGTGGFETQYF. CDR3 DNA sequence: TGTGCCAGCAGTGGCGGGACAGGGGGTTTTGAGACCCAGTACTTC.

The chain carries TRBV5-1 and TRBJ1-1; D might be TRBD1 (6 bases). V lost 0 bases to trimming and J lost 2 bases, with 17 bases between them. The CDR3 is 17 residues long. Germline V lookup: CDR1 SGHRS, CDR2 YFSETQ. The CDR3 DNA follows: TGCGCCAGCAGCTTGGAGCCCCGGACAGCAACCAACACTGAAGCTTTCTTT. This translates into CASSLEPRTATNTEAFF. The whole variable domain, filled in from reference TRBV5-1 and TRBJ1-1, reads KAGVTQTPRYLIKTRGQQVTLSCSPISGHRSVSWYQQTPGQGLQFLFEYFSETQRNKGNFPGRFSGRQFSNSRSEMNVSTLELGDSALYLCASSLEPRTATNTEAFFGQGTRLTVV.